This T cell receptor beta chain was found in a study of Ad26.COV2.S vaccination and SARS-CoV-2 variants. The overall study: Administration of Ad26.COV2.S was intramuscular, either once or twice 56 days apart.

Treatment noted: some 19 received Ad26.COV2.S at low or high dose, single or two shots; 5 received placebo; per-sample allocation not given. On day 63 after the first injection, vaccine and placebo recipients gave samples. An adult donor aged 18-55 years was enrolled in Boston. Trimming stripped 9 bases from V and 5 bases from J, with 9 bases between. This CDR3 is 11 amino acids long. In germline, CDR1 is KGHDR, CDR2 SFDVKD. Data came from immunoSEQ multiplex PCR; TCRdb stores just in-frame clones and leaves some out. This sample carries hundreds of thousands of clones, around 87% of them seen once, and the ten largest clones take around 3.6%.

This specimen consisted of peripheral blood, obtained in a trial of Ad26.COV2.S vaccine versus placebo. This chain joins TRBV24-1 and TRBJ1-2, with D unclear. The receptor's source is a person between 18 and 65 years old who received the Ad26.COV2.S COVID-19 vaccine or a placebo. Here the CDR3 reads CATSDSYGYTF. The DNA of the CDR3 is TGTGCCACCTCAGACTCTTATGGCTACACCTTC.